This T cell receptor (beta chain) originates from a study of T cells after yellow fever vaccination. Study conclusions and caveats: Reappearance after the booster was seen for most primary-vaccination clones, at 95% to 96% CD4 and roughly 90% CD8.

UMIs were added to TCR cDNA along with a universal primer site when it was made by 5'RACE template switching. TCRdb re-derived calls from the 5' RACE reads in MiXCR, one entry per CDR3 protein. The table includes under 200,000 distinct CDR3 sequences, 6.5% to 8.5% detected once. Trimming cost V 5 bases and J 11 bases, with 15 bases left between them. Germline V CDR1 and CDR2: SEHNR, FQNEAQ (reference sequence). This CDR3 spans 12 amino acids. Concerning this clonotype itself: Its antigen remains unidentified.

The sample consisted of CD4+ T cells sorted from PBMCs, taken 4 to 5 days after the first yellow fever vaccination. The receptor was isolated from a man aged 18 to 30 who received the YFV17D yellow fever vaccine. This sequence joins TRBV7-9 and TRBJ1-1; D is ambiguous. For the CDR3, the DNA is TGTGCCAGCAGCGCAGGCCAGACGGGTGCTTTCTTT. It translates to CASSAGQTGAFF.